A single sample gave rise to the 15 T cell receptor beta chains below, sequenced in a study of Ad26.COV2.S vaccination and SARS-CoV-2 variants. Data came from immunoSEQ multiplex PCR; TCRdb stores just in-frame clones and leaves some out. In the table there are about 350,000 clones, over 75% of which are singletons. The treatment was: around 19 received Ad26.COV2.S at low or high dose, single or two shots; 5 received placebo; per-sample allocation not given. At day 63 after the first vaccine or placebo injection, samples were drawn. Sequencing used peripheral blood, obtained in a trial of Ad26.COV2.S vaccine versus placebo. Receptors were obtained from a person between 18 and 59 years old who received the Ad26.COV2.S COVID-19 vaccine or a placebo.

This CDR3 reads CATRISVGYEQYF. The CDR3, as DNA: TGTGCCACACGAATTTCGGTTGGCTACGAGCAGTACTTC. The chain is built from TRBV7-9 and TRBJ2-7; unclear D gene. Germline loops: CDR1 SEHNR, CDR2 FQNEAQ (reference sequence). Trimming removed 10 bases at V and 3 bases at J, with 16 bases between. The CDR3 sequence is 13 residues long.

The rearrangement uses TRBV19 and TRBJ1-5; weak D call: TRBD1 (5 bases). The CDR3 spans 14 residues. The germline gives CDR1 LNHDA, CDR2 SQIVND (reference sequence). V was shortened by 7 bases and J by 3 bases, with 13 bases between the two germline ends. The CDR3 protein is CASTIWDLNQPQHF. The CDR3 DNA reads as TGTGCCAGTACCATATGGGACCTCAATCAGCCCCAGCATTTT.

This chain uses TRBV25-1 with TRBJ2-3; a possible D gene is TRBD1 (5 bases). V gave up 5 bases and J gave up 4 bases, with 13 bases separating them. CDR1 is MGHDK and CDR2 is SYGVNS in the germline V gene. The CDR3 runs 14 residues. CDR3 in amino acids: CASSQGLVSDTQYF. CDR3 coding DNA: TGTGCCAGCAGTCAGGGATTAGTCTCAGATACGCAGTATTTT.

CDR3 region: CASTSTVGTQDMETSGGATDTQYF. The CDR3 nucleotides are TGTGCCAGCACCTCCACCGTCGGGACACAAGACATGGAGACTAGCGGGGGGGCTACAGATACGCAGTATTTT. The chain uses TRBV4-2 and TRBJ2-3; 14 bases agree with TRBD2. CDR1 LGHNA and CDR2 YNFKEQ come from the germline V gene. The CDR3 loop spans 24 amino acids. The ends lost 7 bases at V and 3 bases at J; junction bases unmatched: 30.

The chain combines TRBV7-9 with TRBJ2-7; 8 nucleotides align to TRBD2. With 1 base clipped from V and 0 bases from J, the junction kept 8 bases outside the gene matches. CDR1 SEHNR and CDR2 FQNEAQ come from the germline V gene (reference sequence). There are 17 residues in the CDR3. The DNA for the CDR3 is TGTGCCAGCAGCTTAGGAGTGGGTAGCGGGGACTCCTACGAGCAGTACTTC. Amino acids: CASSLGVGSGDSYEQYF.

The chain is built from TRBV7-8 and TRBJ1-5, with D possibly matching TRBD1 (6 bases). This CDR3 contains 16 residues. Germline lookup yields CDR1 SGHVS and CDR2 FQNEAQ. The V end lost 4 bases, the J end lost 2 bases, and 15 bases lay between the germline ends. The CDR3, as DNA: TGTGCCAGCAGCTCATTAAGGGGGTCGGGCAATCAGCCCCAGCATTTT. Protein sequence: CASSSLRGSGNQPQHF.

As regards this clone: Other DNA sequences in this sample translate to the same CDR3. This chain links TRBV3-1 (or the pseudogene TRBV3-2) with TRBJ1-4, with D unresolved. Germline values: CDR1 LGHDT, CDR2 YNNKEL (reference sequence). CDR3 length equals 13 residues. Trimming pared 0 bases from V and 8 bases from J, leaving 7 bases between. CDR3 sequence: CASSQDIREKLFF. The CDR3 DNA sequence: TGTGCCAGCAGCCAAGATATCCGGGAAAAACTGTTTTTT.

This sequence joins TRBV4-3 and TRBJ2-7, with TRBD1 matching over 7 bases. The CDR3 has 15 amino acids. V dropped 6 bases and J dropped 7; count of bases not matched to a gene: 15. CDR1 LGHNA and CDR2 YSLEER come from the germline V gene. CDR3 protein: CASSADRTVDEEQYF. The CDR3 DNA reads TGCGCCAGCAGTGCGGACAGGACTGTTGATGAGGAGCAGTACTTC.

CDR3 sequence reads: CASSLTWVNTGELFF. In DNA form, the CDR3 reads TGTGCCAGCAGCTTGACTTGGGTGAACACCGGGGAGCTGTTTTTT. The V call is TRBV5-8, the J call TRBJ2-2; D call uncertain. The CDR3 spans 15 residues. The V gene lost 1 base and the J gene lost 1 base, with 8 bases spanning the gap. Per the germline V gene, CDR1 is SGHTS and CDR2 is YDEGEE.

The CDR3 loop is CASSPVGGEGETQYF. The DNA of the CDR3 is TGCGCCAGCAGTCCCGTAGGGGGGGAAGGGGAGACCCAGTACTTC. This chain uses TRBV5-1 with TRBJ2-5; TRBD2 might be the D (7 bases). This CDR3 region has 15 residues. Trimming removed 5 bases at V and 5 bases at J, with 19 bases between. Germline V gives CDR1 SGHRS, CDR2 YFSETQ.

The chain combines TRBV6-1 with TRBJ2-7; D possibly corresponds to TRBD2 (6 bases). Germline V CDR1 and CDR2: MNHNS, SASEGT. V was clipped by 2 bases and J by 6 bases, with 14 bases between them. The CDR3 spans 14 residues. CDR3 sequence: CASSEWEEFSEQYF. The CDR3, as DNA: TGTGCCAGCAGTGAATGGGAGGAGTTTAGCGAGCAGTACTTC.

Only one count was recorded for this clone. This rearrangement joins TRBV3-1 (or the pseudogene TRBV3-2) to TRBJ2-4; TRBD1 agrees at 9 bases. This CDR3 comprises 16 residues. V was clipped by 5 bases and J by 3 bases; unmatched bases: 8. Germline CDR1 is LGHDT and CDR2 is YNNKEL (reference sequence). The DNA of the CDR3 is TGTGCCAGCAGCTTAAGGGGACAGGGAGGCAAAAACATTCAGTACTTC. Protein product: CASSLRGQGGKNIQYF.

The chain recombines TRBV6-5 with TRBJ2-7; tentatively, D is TRBD2 (6 bases). The CDR3 sequence is 15 residues long. V dropped 2 bases and J dropped 0 bases, with 11 bases sitting between them. Looked up from germline, CDR1 is MNHEY and CDR2 is SVGAGI. CDR3 bases: TGTGCCAGCAGTTACGATAGCGGTCCCTCCTACGAGCAGTACTTC. This sequence encodes CASSYDSGPSYEQYF.

Notes on this clone: Other nucleotide sequences from this sample produce the same CDR3. The chain is built from TRBV30 and TRBJ1-2; no reliable D call. This CDR3 has 12 residues. Germline assignment: CDR1 GTSNPN and CDR2 SVGIG (reference sequence). Trimming shortened V by 0 bases and J by 0 bases, and 2 bases separated the two germline ends. The CDR3 is CAWSVSNYGYTF. CDR3 nucleotides: TGTGCCTGGAGTGTCTCTAACTATGGCTACACCTTC.

The genes are TRBV6-2 or TRBV6-3 and TRBJ1-5, with 7 bases matching TRBD1. V was clipped by 6 bases and J by 4 bases; unmatched bases: 9. The CDR3 sequence is 15 residues long. Germline CDR1 reads MNHEY; CDR2 reads SVGEGT. The chain's CDR3 is CASSRPDRKNQPQHF. The CDR3 nucleotides are TGTGCCAGCAGCCGTCCGGACAGGAAAAATCAGCCCCAGCATTTT.